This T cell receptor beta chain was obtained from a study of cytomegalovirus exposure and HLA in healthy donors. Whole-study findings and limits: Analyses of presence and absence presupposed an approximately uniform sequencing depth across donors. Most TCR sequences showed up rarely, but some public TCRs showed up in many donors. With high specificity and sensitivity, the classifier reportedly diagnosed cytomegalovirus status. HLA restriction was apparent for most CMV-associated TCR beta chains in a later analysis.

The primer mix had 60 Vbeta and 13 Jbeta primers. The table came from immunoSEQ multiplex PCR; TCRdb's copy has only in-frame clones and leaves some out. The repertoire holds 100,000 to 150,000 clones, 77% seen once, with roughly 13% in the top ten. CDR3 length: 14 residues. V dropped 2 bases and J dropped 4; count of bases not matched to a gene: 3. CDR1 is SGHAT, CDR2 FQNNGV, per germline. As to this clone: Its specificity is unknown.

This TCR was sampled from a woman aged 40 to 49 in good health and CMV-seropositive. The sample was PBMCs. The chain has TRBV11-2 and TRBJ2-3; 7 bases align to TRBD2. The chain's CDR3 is CASSLSTSPDTQYF. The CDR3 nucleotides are TGTGCCAGCAGCTTATCGACTAGCCCAGATACGCAGTATTTT.